This entry describes one T cell receptor beta chain. Antigen: not known. These data are taken from a study of blood T cells in healthy people across ages. Using a J-beta primer mix together with a sample-barcoded 5' primer, a second PCR was run for roughly 7 to 12 cycles. A minimum of 2.5 million CDR3-containing paired-end reads was obtained for each sample. TCRdb reanalysed the 5' RACE reads using MiXCR and keeps one entry per CDR3 protein. The table includes 600,000 or so distinct CDR3 sequences, approximately 21% detected once. Every donor contributed roughly 10 milliliters of peripheral blood by blood draw. The authors extracted at least 6 micrograms of total RNA per sample. CDR1 is SGHRS and CDR2 is YFSETQ in the germline V gene. V lost 5 bases to trimming and J lost 4 bases, with 14 bases between them. This CDR3 is built from 14 residues. General study results and limits: Total diversity from one million sequenced T cells was likely underestimated.

The clonotype originates from a man between 65 and 80 years old in good health. Sequencing was carried out using blood. This chain uses TRBV5-1 with TRBJ2-3, with D hard to call. The CDR3 sequence: CASRGSVLSDTQYF. DNA for the CDR3: TGCGCCAGCAGAGGATCCGTGCTGTCAGATACGCAGTATTTT. The whole variable domain, filled in from reference TRBV5-1 and TRBJ2-3, reads KAGVTQTPRYLIKTRGQQVTLSCSPISGHRSVSWYQQTPGQGLQFLFEYFSETQRNKGNFPGRFSGRQFSNSRSEMNVSTLELGDSALYLCASRGSVLSDTQYFGPGTRLTVL.